The sequence of this T cell receptor (beta chain) was determined in a study of a mutant IDH1 vaccine in newly diagnosed glioma. About the research overall: Patients received vaccination from 4-6 weeks after radiotherapy alone, or with temozolomide cycles.

Points on this clone: Its antigen is undetermined.

Study results and caveats: Vaccination induced immune responses in around 94% of patients.

Time point here: week 5, during vaccination. One vaccine dose held 300 ug of mutant IDH1 20-mer peptide and came with topical imiquimod. TCRdb's copy holds only in-frame clones and misses some; the assay was immunoSEQ multiplex PCR. The sample has 50,000 or so clones, about 88% seen once. Germline assignment: CDR1 SGHDT and CDR2 YYEEEE. The CDR3 is made up of 13 amino acids. Trimming took off 1 base at V and 9 bases at J, with 14 bases between the two ends. The rearrangement uses TRBV5-6 and TRBJ2-7; D not certain. This sample comprised PBMCs, obtained from a glioma patient whose treatment included an IDH1 peptide vaccine. The TCR originated in a woman aged 45-65 years with glioma. The CDR3 loop reads CASSLQMATGQYF. CDR3 bases: TGTGCCAGCAGCTTGCAGATGGCAACTGGGCAGTACTTC. Drawing the rest from reference TRBV5-6 and TRBJ2-7, the complete variable domain is DAGVTQSPTHLIKTRGQQVTLRCSPKSGHDTVSWYQQALGQGPQFIFQYYEEEERQRGNFPDRFSGHQFPNYSSELNVNALLLGDSALYLCASSLQMATGQYFGPGTRLTVT.